The 13 T cell receptor beta chains reported below all come from one sample, sequenced in a study of T cell repertoires in cytomegalovirus infection. MiXCR was run by TCRdb on the reads, yielding one entry per CDR3 protein. The sample holds about 310,000 distinct CDR3 sequences, 17% seen once. What was sequenced was PBMCs. These TCRs come from a human donor in good health (CMV status not recorded). Some clones in this sample may be carry-over from other donors' samples.

In this sample, this clonotype turned up a few times. V is TRBV6-2 or TRBV6-3 and J is TRBJ1-1; 10 nucleotides agree with TRBD1. This CDR3 region has 16 residues. Looked up from germline, CDR1 is MNHEY and CDR2 is SVGEGT. V was clipped by 1 base and J by 6 bases; unmatched bases: 8. The CDR3 DNA sequence: TGTGCCAGCAGTTACTTATGGACAGGGGGGAAGGCTGAAGCTTTCTTT. Its translation is CASSYLWTGGKAEAFF.

This clonotype came up many times. The chain recombines TRBV6-1 with TRBJ2-2, with TRBD2 matching 8 bases. There are 19 residues in the CDR3. J gave up 4 bases and V 7 bases, and 20 bases lay outside the gene matches. The V gene's germline CDR1 is MNHNS and CDR2 SASEGT. CDR3 region: CASINAKGNGGAGTGELFF. Written as DNA, the CDR3 is TGTGCCAGCATCAATGCCAAGGGGAACGGGGGGGCCGGCACCGGGGAGCTGTTTTTT.

This clonotype has more than one count but fewer than ten. V gene TRBV20-1 combines with J gene TRBJ2-1, with a weak D call TRBD2 (5 bases). The CDR3 has 15 residues. Per germline, CDR1 DFQATT and CDR2 SNEGSKA (reference sequence). Trimming removed 0 bases at V and 9 bases at J, with 18 bases between. CDR3 DNA: TGCAGTGCTAGAGATCTCGCTCGAGGGAACGGTGAGCAGTTCTTC. It encodes CSARDLARGNGEQFF.

This clonotype was seen at least ten times. The V call is TRBV27, the J call TRBJ2-2; D remains unclear. Germline lookup yields CDR1 MNHEY and CDR2 SMNVEV (reference sequence). Between the trimmed V and J ends, which lost 8 bases and 3 bases, there was a span of 4 bases. This CDR3 is built from 11 residues. The chain's CDR3 is CASRDTGELFF. CDR3 in DNA: TGTGCCAGCCGCGACACCGGGGAGCTGTTTTTT.

V is TRBV4-2 and J is TRBJ2-2, with D possibly matching TRBD2 (6 bases). V shed 0 bases and J shed 0 bases, with 8 bases lying between them. The CDR3 runs 16 residues. The V gene's germline CDR1 is LGHNA and CDR2 YNFKEQ. The CDR3 DNA follows: TGTGCCAGCAGCCAAGACTGGGGGGCGAACACCGGGGAGCTGTTTTTT. This codes for CASSQDWGANTGELFF.

This clonotype showed up just a few times. V gene TRBV6-1 combines with J gene TRBJ1-1, with D perhaps TRBD1 (5 bases). Germline CDR1 and CDR2: MNHNS and SASEGT. This CDR3 spans 13 amino acids. V shed 5 bases and J shed 3 bases, with 10 bases lying between them. The CDR3 coding sequence is TGTGCCAGCAGTAACAGGTGGGACACTGAAGCTTTCTTT. Its translation: CASSNRWDTEAFF.

V is TRBV7-3 and J is TRBJ2-1; 7 bases are shared with TRBD1. Trimming at V came to 2 bases and at J to 0 bases, leaving 4 bases not matched to a gene. The CDR3 consists of 16 residues. The germline V gene has CDR1 SGHTA and CDR2 FQGTGA. CDR3 sequence reads: CASSLGQASSYNEQFF. CDR3 nucleotide sequence: TGTGCCAGCAGCTTAGGACAGGCGAGCTCCTACAATGAGCAGTTCTTC.

On this clonotype: A single base separates this from a much larger clone, so it may be a read error. The CDR3 does not end in the conserved phenylalanine or tryptophan, so this is likely a read error. The gene calls are TRBV6-8 and TRBJ2-3; 11 bases match TRBD2. Germline V gives CDR1 MNHGY, CDR2 SAAAGT. CDR3 length: 17 residues. Unmatched junction bases numbered 13, after V lost 6 bases and J lost 5 bases. CDR3 amino acids: CASSTTGLAVLGDTQYI. In DNA form, the CDR3 reads TGTGCCAGCAGCACCACGGGACTAGCGGTTCTTGGAGATACGCAGTATATT.

This clonotype has ten or more counts. The rearrangement links TRBV7-2 to TRBJ1-6; maybe TRBD1 (5 bases). This CDR3 region has 15 residues. Per the germline V gene, CDR1 is SGHTA and CDR2 is FQGNSA. V gave up 5 bases and J gave up 10 bases, with 18 bases separating them. CDR3 region: CASSPGAMGGSPLHF. CDR3 sequence (DNA): TGTGCCAGCAGCCCCGGGGCAATGGGTGGCTCACCCCTCCACTTT.

This clonotype was counted between two and nine times. V gene TRBV5-4 combines with J gene TRBJ2-1; TRBD1 matches at 7 bases. The ends lost 4 bases at V and 7 bases at J; junction bases unmatched: 14. Germline values: CDR1 SGHNT, CDR2 YYREEE (reference sequence). The CDR3 spans 16 residues. For the CDR3, the DNA is TGTGCCAGCAGCCGACAGGGCGCGATGGTTGGTAATGAGCAGTTCTTC. Translating gives CASSRQGAMVGNEQFF. The full variable domain, completed using reference TRBV5-4 and TRBJ2-1, is ETGVTQSPTHLIKTRGQQVTLRCSSQSGHNTVSWYQQALGQGPQFIFQYYREEENGRGNFPPRFSGLQFPNYSSELNVNALELDDSALYLCASSRQGAMVGNEQFFGPGTRLTVL.

This clonotype was recorded many times. The chain employs TRBV7-2 and TRBJ2-5; TRBD2 aligns across 10 bases. After removal of 5 bases from V and 3 bases from J, the junction contained 21 bases not matched to a gene. Germline V gene data show CDR1 as SGHTA and CDR2 as FQGNSA. The CDR3 has 20 residues. CDR3 in DNA: TGTGCCAGCAGCCCCAAGCGAAGGTTTAGCGGGGGGAAGCCCGAAGAGACCCAGTACTTC. It translates to CASSPKRRFSGGKPEETQYF.

This clonotype occurred many times. The J gene is TRBJ2-3, the V gene TRBV7-2; 15 bases are shared with TRBD2. Germline lookup yields CDR1 SGHTA and CDR2 FQGNSA. CDR3 length: 21 amino acids. The V segment lost 1 base and the J segment 1 base; nucleotides outside the gene matches: 12. The CDR3: CASSLVGTGTSGGPRTDTQYF. CDR3 nucleotides: TGTGCCAGCAGCTTAGTGGGTACGGGGACTAGCGGGGGGCCCCGCACAGATACGCAGTATTTT. Variable domain in full (rest from reference TRBV7-2 and TRBJ2-3): GAGVSQSPSNKVTEKGKDVELRCDPISGHTALYWYRQSLGQGLEFLIYFQGNSAPDKSGLPSDRFSAERTGGSVSTLTIQRTQQEDSAVYLCASSLVGTGTSGGPRTDTQYFGPGTRLTVL.

This rearrangement joins TRBV6-5 to TRBJ1-6; TRBD1 is a possible D gene (5 bases). Germline V gives CDR1 MNHEY, CDR2 SVGAGI. The V end lost 5 bases, the J end lost 0 bases, and 14 bases lay between the germline ends. This CDR3 is 17 amino acids long. The CDR3 region is CASSLSGGGSYNSPLHF. CDR3 bases: TGTGCCAGCAGTCTCTCGGGTGGGGGCTCCTATAATTCACCCCTCCACTTT.